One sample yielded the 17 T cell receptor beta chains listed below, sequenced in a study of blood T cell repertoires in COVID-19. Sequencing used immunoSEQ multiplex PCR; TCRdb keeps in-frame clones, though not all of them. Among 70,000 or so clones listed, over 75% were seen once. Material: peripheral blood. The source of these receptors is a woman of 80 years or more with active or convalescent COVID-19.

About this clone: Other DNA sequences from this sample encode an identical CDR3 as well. The CDR3 spells CASSQAVNYGYTF. CDR3 sequence (DNA): TGTGCCAGCAGCCAAGCGGTTAACTATGGCTACACCTTC. The V and J genes are TRBV3-1 (or the pseudogene TRBV3-2) and TRBJ1-2; D is uncertain. The CDR3 sequence is 13 residues long. Trimming removed 1 base from V and 1 base from J, with 4 bases in between. Germline V gene sequence: CDR1 LGHDT, CDR2 YNNKEL (reference sequence).

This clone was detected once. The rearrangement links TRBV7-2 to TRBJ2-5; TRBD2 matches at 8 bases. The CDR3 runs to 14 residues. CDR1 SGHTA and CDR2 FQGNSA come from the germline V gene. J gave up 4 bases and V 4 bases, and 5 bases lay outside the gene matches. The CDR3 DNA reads TGTGCCAGCAGCTCCCAAGCGGGGGCAGAGACCCAGTACTTC. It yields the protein CASSSQAGAETQYF.

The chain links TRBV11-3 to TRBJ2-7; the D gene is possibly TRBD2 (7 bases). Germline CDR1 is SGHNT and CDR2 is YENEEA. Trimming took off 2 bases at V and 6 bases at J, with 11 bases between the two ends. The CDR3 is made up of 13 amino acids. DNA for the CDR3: TGTGCCAGCAGCTTATCCGGGGGGCGCGAGCAGTACTTC. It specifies CASSLSGGREQYF. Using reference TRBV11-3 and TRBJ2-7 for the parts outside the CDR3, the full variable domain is EAGVVQSPRYKIIEKKQPVAFWCNPISGHNTLYWYLQNLGQGPELLIRYENEEAVDDSQLPKDRFSAERLKGVDSTLKIQPAELGDSAVYLCASSLSGGREQYFGPGTRLTVT.

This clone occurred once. The CDR3 nucleotides are TGTGCCAGCAGCTCCGCCCAACAGGGGAGGACTGAAGCTTTCTTT. This gives the protein CASSSAQQGRTEAFF. The gene calls are TRBV6-2 or TRBV6-3 and TRBJ1-1; 7 bases fit TRBD1. Losses at the gene ends were 6 bases for V and 5 bases for J; bases not matched to a gene: 12. CDR1 is MNHEY and CDR2 is SVGEGT in the germline V gene. This CDR3 comprises 15 residues.

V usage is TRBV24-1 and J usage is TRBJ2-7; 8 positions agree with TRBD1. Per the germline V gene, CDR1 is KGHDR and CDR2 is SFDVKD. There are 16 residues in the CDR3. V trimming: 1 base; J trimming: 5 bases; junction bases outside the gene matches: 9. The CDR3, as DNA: TGTGCCACCAGTGATTTCCCGCAGGGGGCTATCCACGAGCAGTACTTC. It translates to CATSDFPQGAIHEQYF.

The CDR3 protein is CASSPQGVGADTQYF. Written as DNA, the CDR3 is TGTGCCAGCAGCCCGCAAGGGGTAGGGGCAGATACGCAGTATTTT. The gene calls are TRBV7-2 and TRBJ2-3, with D tentatively TRBD1 (5 bases). Germline V CDR1 and CDR2: SGHTA, FQGNSA. Trimming took 5 bases from V and 4 from J, leaving 16 bases between them. The CDR3 sequence is 15 residues long.

CDR3 in DNA: TGTGCCAGCAGCTCAGGGGCGAAGGACGTACAGTACTTC. It codes for CASSSGAKDVQYF. This sequence joins TRBV11-3 and TRBJ2-5; the D gene is possibly TRBD1 (6 bases). V lost 4 bases to trimming and J lost 11 bases, with 17 bases between them. This CDR3 has 13 residues. Germline V gene data show CDR1 as SGHNT and CDR2 as YENEEA.

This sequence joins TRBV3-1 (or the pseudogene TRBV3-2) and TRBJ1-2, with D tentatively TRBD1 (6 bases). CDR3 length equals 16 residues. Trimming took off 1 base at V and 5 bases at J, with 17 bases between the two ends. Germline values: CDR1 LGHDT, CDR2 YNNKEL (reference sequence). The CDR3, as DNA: TGTGCCAGCAGCCAAGCCTCGGGACACCTGATTTATGGCTACACCTTC. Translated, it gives CASSQASGHLIYGYTF.

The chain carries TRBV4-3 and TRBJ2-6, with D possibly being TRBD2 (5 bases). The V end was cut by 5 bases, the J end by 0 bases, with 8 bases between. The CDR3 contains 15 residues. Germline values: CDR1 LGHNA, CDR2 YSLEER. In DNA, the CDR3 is TGCGCCAGCAGCGAAGGGAGCTCTGGGGCCAACGTCCTGACTTTC. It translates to CASSEGSSGANVLTF.

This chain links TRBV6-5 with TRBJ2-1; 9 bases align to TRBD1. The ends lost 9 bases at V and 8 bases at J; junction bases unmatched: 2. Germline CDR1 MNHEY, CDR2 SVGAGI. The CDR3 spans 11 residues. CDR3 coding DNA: TGTGCCAGGGGACAGGGCGATGAGCAGTTCTTC. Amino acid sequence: CARGQGDEQFF.

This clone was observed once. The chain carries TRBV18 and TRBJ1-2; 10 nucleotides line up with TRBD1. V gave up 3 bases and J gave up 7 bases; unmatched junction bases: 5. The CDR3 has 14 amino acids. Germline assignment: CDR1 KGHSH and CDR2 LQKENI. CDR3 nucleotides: TGTGCCAGCTCACCCGGACAGGGGGTCTTTGGCTACACCTTC. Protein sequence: CASSPGQGVFGYTF.

The CDR3 loop reads CASSSDSYGYTF. CDR3 in DNA: TGTGCCAGCAGCTCGGACAGCTATGGCTACACCTTC. This sequence joins TRBV6-2 or TRBV6-3 and TRBJ1-2, with D possibly TRBD1 on 6 matching bases. Germline V gene sequence: CDR1 MNHEY, CDR2 SVGEGT. The germline V and J ends were trimmed by 6 bases and 4 bases, with 9 bases remaining between them. The CDR3 spans 12 residues.

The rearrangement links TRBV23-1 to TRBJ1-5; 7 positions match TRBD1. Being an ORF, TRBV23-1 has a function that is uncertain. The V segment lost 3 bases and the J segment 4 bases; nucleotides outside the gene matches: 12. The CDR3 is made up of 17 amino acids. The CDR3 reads CASSQGGRQGYNQPQHF. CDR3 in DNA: TGCGCCAGCAGTCAGGGTGGCCGACAGGGCTATAATCAGCCCCAGCATTTT.

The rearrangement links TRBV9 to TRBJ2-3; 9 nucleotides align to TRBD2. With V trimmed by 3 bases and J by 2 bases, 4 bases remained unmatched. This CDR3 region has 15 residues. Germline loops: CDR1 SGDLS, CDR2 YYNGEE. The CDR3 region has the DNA TGTGCCAGCAGCGGGCGGGGGGGATACACAGATACGCAGTATTTT. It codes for CASSGRGGYTDTQYF.

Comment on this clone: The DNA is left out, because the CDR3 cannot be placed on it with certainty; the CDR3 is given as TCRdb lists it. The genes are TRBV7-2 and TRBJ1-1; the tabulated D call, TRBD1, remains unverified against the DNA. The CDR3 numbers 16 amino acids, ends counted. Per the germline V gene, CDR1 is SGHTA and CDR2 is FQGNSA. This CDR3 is CASSLWALGTGGPCFF.

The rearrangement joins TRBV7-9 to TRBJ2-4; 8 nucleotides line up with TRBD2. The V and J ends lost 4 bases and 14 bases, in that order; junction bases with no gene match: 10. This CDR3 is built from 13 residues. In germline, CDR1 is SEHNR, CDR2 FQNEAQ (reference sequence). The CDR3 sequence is CASSWTNSGDKYF. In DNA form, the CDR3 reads TGTGCCAGCAGCTGGACTAATAGCGGGGATAAGTACTTC.

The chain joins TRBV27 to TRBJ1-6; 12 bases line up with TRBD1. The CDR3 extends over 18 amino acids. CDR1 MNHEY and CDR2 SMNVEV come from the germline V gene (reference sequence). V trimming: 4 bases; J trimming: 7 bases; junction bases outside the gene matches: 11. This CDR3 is CASSSPIRDRGPNSPLHF. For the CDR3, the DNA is TGTGCCAGCAGTTCTCCCATCCGGGACAGGGGGCCGAATTCACCCCTCCACTTT.